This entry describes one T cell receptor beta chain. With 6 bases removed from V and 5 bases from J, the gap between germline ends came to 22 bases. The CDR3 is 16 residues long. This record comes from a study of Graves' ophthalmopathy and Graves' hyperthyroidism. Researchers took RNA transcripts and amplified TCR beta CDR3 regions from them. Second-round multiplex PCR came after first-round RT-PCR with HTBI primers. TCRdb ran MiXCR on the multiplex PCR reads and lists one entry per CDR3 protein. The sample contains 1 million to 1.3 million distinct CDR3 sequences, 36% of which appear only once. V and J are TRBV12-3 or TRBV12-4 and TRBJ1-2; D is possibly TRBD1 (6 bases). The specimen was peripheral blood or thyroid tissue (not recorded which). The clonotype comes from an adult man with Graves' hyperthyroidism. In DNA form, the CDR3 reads TGTGCCAGCAGCGCCCCATCTGAGACAGGCGGGTATGGCTACACCTTC. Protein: CASSAPSETGGYGYTF.